The 5 T cell receptor beta chains in this list originate from one sample, sequenced in a study of regulatory T cells in long-lasting Graves disease. This sample's time point: newly diagnosed GD, antithyroid drugs for less than 3 months. Extracted PBMC RNA gave rise to the TCR library. Through Arm-PCR of CDR3 regions and iRepertoire HTBI primers, TCR beta libraries were built. TCRdb re-called the multiplex PCR reads with MiXCR, one entry per CDR3 protein. The table lists roughly 360,000 distinct CDR3 sequences, 10% to 15% of them singletons, with approximately 17% in the top ten. This sample also belongs to another study, concerning T cells in Graves' hyperthyroidism and ophthalmopathy.

The sequences come from peripheral blood mononuclear cells (PBMCs), collected at new diagnosis, from a patient treated with antithyroid drugs. The receptor source for this set is a woman aged 18-29 years with Graves disease.

The table lists this clonotype with a few counts. The chain joins TRBV15 to TRBJ2-5; perhaps TRBD1 as D (6 bases). V was trimmed by 3 bases and J by 5 bases, leaving 13 bases between them. In germline, CDR1 is LNHNV, CDR2 YYDKDF (reference sequence). The CDR3 covers 14 residues. CDR3 loop: CATSRLQGVETQYF. In DNA form, the CDR3 reads TGTGCCACCAGCAGGTTACAGGGTGTGGAGACCCAGTACTTC.

Turning to this clonotype: This may arise from a read error, as a much more abundant clone is one base away. The gene calls are TRBV6-9 and TRBJ2-7; 10 nucleotides align to TRBD2. Germline V gene sequence: CDR1 MNHGY, CDR2 SVAAGI. The CDR3 spans 15 residues. Trimming at V came to 4 bases and at J to 7 bases, leaving 10 bases not matched to a gene. DNA of the CDR3: TGTGCCAGCAGTTTCGCTAGCGGGAGAGTCAATGAGCAGTACTTC. Protein: CASSFASGRVNEQYF.

A few counts support this clonotype. The chain employs TRBV2 and TRBJ2-1; 8 nucleotides line up with TRBD2. The CDR3 sequence is 15 residues long. CDR1 and CDR2 (germline): SNHLY, FYNNEI. J lost 10 bases, V lost 4 bases, and 12 bases had no gene match. DNA of the CDR3: TGTGCCAGCAGTGTTCGCAGCGGGAGTTTGAGGGAGCAGTTCTTC. Its translation: CASSVRSGSLREQFF.

In DNA form, the CDR3 reads TGTGCCATCAGTGGGGGACATGTGATGAACACTGAAGCTTTCTTT. Residues: CAISGGHVMNTEAFF. The chain combines TRBV10-3 with TRBJ1-1; tentative D call: TRBD1 (6 bases). V dropped 4 bases and J dropped 0 bases, with 12 bases sitting between them. This CDR3 is built from 15 residues. Germline CDR1 ENHRY, CDR2 SYGVKD.

At least ten counts were recorded for this clonotype. The chain links TRBV3-1 to TRBJ2-2; unclear D gene. The CDR3 has 12 amino acids. Trimming stripped 1 base from V and 6 bases from J, with 3 bases between. Germline V lookup: CDR1 LGHDT, CDR2 YNNKEL (reference sequence). The CDR3 region is CASSQVSGELFF. As DNA, the CDR3 is TGTGCCAGCAGCCAAGTATCCGGGGAGCTGTTTTTT.